Presented here are 18 T cell receptor beta chains from one specimen sequenced in a study of response to subunit inactivated influenza vaccine. TCRdb re-called the RT-PCR reads with MiXCR, one entry per CDR3 protein. This sample has over 450,000 distinct CDR3 sequences, with under 15% found just once. This specimen was PBMCs from blood, taken 40 to 50 days after vaccination. These receptor sequences come from a man aged 45-65 years who received an inactivated influenza vaccine.

The chain couples TRBV6-4 to TRBJ2-1, with D uncertain. Germline loops: CDR1 MRHNA, CDR2 SNTAGT. The CDR3 sequence is 13 residues long. V lost 4 bases to trimming and J lost 2 bases, with 6 bases between them. As DNA, the CDR3 is TGTGCCAGCAGTGTGGCCCCCTACAATGAGCAGTTCTTC. Its protein is CASSVAPYNEQFF.

The chain carries TRBV18 and TRBJ1-2; a weak D match, TRBD1 (5 bases). The germline gives CDR1 KGHSH, CDR2 LQKENI. This CDR3 has 12 amino acids. The V gene lost 6 bases and the J gene lost 8 bases, with 13 bases spanning the gap. The CDR3 DNA sequence: TGTGCCAGCTCCGTCGGGACCACAGGCTACACCTTC. Its protein is CASSVGTTGYTF.

This clonotype was picked up a small number of times. The gene calls are TRBV5-6 and TRBJ2-7; D may be TRBD1 (7 bases). This CDR3 comprises 14 residues. The germline gives CDR1 SGHDT, CDR2 YYEEEE. Deletions cut 4 bases from V and 7 bases from J, with 18 bases between. The CDR3 sequence: CASSPTTGTGEQYF. The CDR3, as DNA: TGTGCCAGCAGCCCCACGACAGGGACTGGGGAGCAGTACTTC.

V and J are TRBV20-1 and TRBJ2-5, with D maybe TRBD2 (5 bases). Germline V gene sequence: CDR1 DFQATT, CDR2 SNEGSKA (reference sequence). The CDR3 length is 13 residues. Trimming took 3 bases from V and 5 from J, leaving 13 bases between them. The chain's CDR3 is CSASLASGETQYF. The CDR3 bases are TGCAGTGCTAGCTTAGCTTCGGGGGAGACCCAGTACTTC.

The V gene is TRBV20-1, the J gene TRBJ2-5; TRBD1 agrees at 10 bases. Germline V lookup: CDR1 DFQATT, CDR2 SNEGSKA (reference sequence). The CDR3 contains 15 residues. V was clipped by 5 bases and J by 0 bases; unmatched bases: 6. In DNA form, the CDR3 reads TGCAGTGCTCGACCCGGGACAGGGGACCAAGAGACCCAGTACTTC. Protein product: CSARPGTGDQETQYF.

This clonotype was seen repeatedly, ten times or more. The CDR3 nucleotides are TGTGCCAGCAGTCTCCAGGGGGCAACTAATGAAAAACTGTTTTTT. The encoded protein is CASSLQGATNEKLFF. The rearrangement links TRBV12-3 or TRBV12-4 to TRBJ1-4; 7 bases line up with TRBD1. The CDR3 is 15 residues long. J lost 0 bases, V lost 5 bases, and 3 bases had no gene match.

This clonotype appeared a few times. V gene TRBV4-2 combines with J gene TRBJ2-3; 8 bases agree with TRBD2. This CDR3 is 17 amino acids long. Germline V CDR1 and CDR2: LGHNA, YNFKEQ. V was clipped by 1 base and J by 2 bases; unmatched bases: 8. The CDR3, as DNA: TGTGCCAGCAGCCAAGTTGACGTAGCGGGGCCCACAGATACGCAGTATTTT. Translating it yields CASSQVDVAGPTDTQYF.

V is TRBV27 and J is TRBJ1-6; TRBD1 is a possible D gene (5 bases). The CDR3 totals 19 residues. V was shortened by 5 bases and J by 4 bases, with 24 bases between the two germline ends. Looked up from germline, CDR1 is MNHEY and CDR2 is SMNVEV (reference sequence). CDR3 loop: CASSERRDGGFNYNSPLHF. The CDR3, as DNA: TGTGCCAGCAGTGAACGGCGGGACGGAGGCTTCAATTATAATTCACCCCTCCACTTT.

This clonotype occurred many times. V usage is TRBV29-1 and J usage is TRBJ2-3; a possible D gene is TRBD2 (6 bases). CDR3 size: 11 residues. Germline CDR1 SQVTM, CDR2 ANQGSEA. Trimming stripped 6 bases from V and 3 bases from J, with 7 bases between. For the CDR3, the DNA is TGCAGCGTCCGGGGGACAGATACGCAGTATTTT. Its protein is CSVRGTDTQYF.

Many counts were recorded for this clonotype. This chain joins TRBV15 and TRBJ1-1, with D perhaps TRBD1 (5 bases). The germline V gene has CDR1 LNHNV and CDR2 YYDKDF (reference sequence). V was cut by 0 bases and J by 0 bases, with 17 bases left in between. The CDR3 runs to 18 residues. This CDR3 is CATSREEPGAGLNTEAFF. CDR3 DNA sequence: TGTGCCACCAGCAGAGAAGAACCTGGTGCAGGGCTGAACACTGAAGCTTTCTTT.

V and J are TRBV4-2 and TRBJ1-6, with 9 bases that match TRBD1. This CDR3 has 15 amino acids. Per germline, CDR1 LGHNA and CDR2 YNFKEQ. Unmatched junction bases numbered 7, after V lost 4 bases and J lost 9 bases. CDR3 protein: CASSPGDRAGSPLHF. CDR3 coding DNA: TGTGCCAGCAGCCCCGGGGACAGGGCCGGTTCACCCCTCCACTTT.

This chain's CDR3 is CASSLQWDKRVAYEQYF. DNA for the CDR3: TGTGCCAGCAGTTTACAGTGGGACAAAAGAGTCGCCTACGAGCAGTACTTC. The chain employs TRBV28 and TRBJ2-7, with D possibly matching TRBD1 (6 bases). The CDR3 covers 17 residues. CDR1 is MDHEN and CDR2 is SYDVKM in the germline V gene. Deletions cut 2 bases from V and 2 bases from J, with 19 bases between.

This clonotype appeared a few times. The chain has TRBV7-2 and TRBJ2-1, with TRBD2 matching over 9 bases. This CDR3 contains 17 residues. The germline V gene encodes CDR1 SGHTA and CDR2 FQGNSA. J gave up 4 bases and V 0 bases, and 7 bases lay outside the gene matches. The DNA for the CDR3 is TGTGCCAGCAGCTTAGCGTTGGGTAGCGGGAGTTACAATGAGCAGTTCTTC. It yields the protein CASSLALGSGSYNEQFF.

This clonotype has a count of ten or more. This chain connects TRBV7-9 to TRBJ2-3; 7 positions match TRBD2. This CDR3 has 15 residues. Germline assignment: CDR1 SEHNR and CDR2 FQNEAQ (reference sequence). V lost 4 bases to trimming and J lost 5 bases; unmatched junction nucleotides: 9. The CDR3 here is CASSSGLPAGDTQYF. The CDR3 DNA follows: TGTGCCAGCAGCTCGGGACTACCAGCGGGAGATACGCAGTATTTT.

This clonotype was observed a few times. The V call is TRBV20-1, the J call TRBJ2-7; 13 bases map to TRBD2. In germline, CDR1 is DFQATT, CDR2 SNEGSKA (reference sequence). This CDR3 contains 14 residues. Trimming cost V 6 bases and J 3 bases; bases outside gene matches: 5. The CDR3 nucleotides read TGCAGTGCCGCCGGGACTAGCGGGGTCTACGAGCAGTACTTC. Its protein product is CSAAGTSGVYEQYF.

In this sample, this clonotype turned up a few times. The chain joins TRBV7-2 to TRBJ2-3, with TRBD2 matching 7 bases. The germline V gene has CDR1 SGHTA and CDR2 FQGNSA. This CDR3 is 15 amino acids long. V lost 6 bases, J lost 4 bases, and 10 bases stayed unmatched. CDR3 nucleotide sequence: TGTGCCAGCAGGCAACAGAGCGGGGTTGCAGATACGCAGTATTTT. This gives the protein CASRQQSGVADTQYF.

The chain is built from TRBV5-4 and TRBJ2-7; D perhaps matches TRBD2 (5 bases). The CDR3 is made up of 14 amino acids. Germline CDR1 SGHNT, CDR2 YYREEE (reference sequence). Deletions cut 4 bases from V and 0 bases from J, with 11 bases between. This chain's CDR3 is CASSRGPISYEQYF. In DNA form, the CDR3 reads TGTGCCAGCAGCCGGGGTCCAATCTCCTACGAGCAGTACTTC. The full variable domain, rest sourced from reference TRBV5-4 and TRBJ2-7, is ETGVTQSPTHLIKTRGQQVTLRCSSQSGHNTVSWYQQALGQGPQFIFQYYREEENGRGNFPPRFSGLQFPNYSSELNVNALELDDSALYLCASSRGPISYEQYFGPGTRLTVT.

The CDR3 spells CAISDRGAGELFF. CDR3 nucleotide sequence: TGTGCCATCAGTGATAGGGGAGCCGGGGAGCTGTTTTTT. The chain carries TRBV10-3 and TRBJ2-2; either TRBD1 or TRBD2 may fit D (5 bases each). Trimming stripped 3 bases from V and 6 bases from J, with 8 bases between. The CDR3 runs to 13 residues. Germline V gives CDR1 ENHRY, CDR2 SYGVKD.